The 29 T cell receptor beta chains in this list originate from one sample, sequenced in a study of T cell responses to AZD1222 COVID-19 vaccine. Using immunoSEQ multiplex PCR, the repertoire was profiled, and TCRdb retains in-frame clones only, with some absent. The sample records 150,000 to 190,000 clones, about nine tenths being singletons. Here the sequenced sample was peripheral blood, taken 28 days after the second AZD1222 dose. These receptors came from an adult who received the AZD1222 COVID-19 vaccine.

CDR3 DNA sequence: TGTGCCAGCAGCTTAACGGGCAGGGGATGGAATTCACCCCTCCACTTT. This gives the protein CASSLTGRGWNSPLHF. The chain uses TRBV7-3 and TRBJ1-6, with D possibly TRBD1 on 6 matching bases. The CDR3 has 16 amino acids. Looked up from germline, CDR1 is SGHTA and CDR2 is FQGTGA. Between the trimmed V and J ends, which lost 0 bases and 7 bases, there was a span of 13 bases. Combining the CDR3 with reference TRBV7-3 and TRBJ1-6 gives the whole variable domain GAGVSQTPSNKVTEKGKYVELRCDPISGHTALYWYRQSLGQGPEFLIYFQGTGAADDSGLPNDRFFAVRPEGSVSTLKIQRTERGDSAVYLCASSLTGRGWNSPLHFGNGTRLTVT.

J is TRBJ1-5 and V is TRBV18; TRBD1 matches 7 bases. V shed 4 bases, J shed 5 bases, and the junction held 2 bases outside the gene matches. Germline loops: CDR1 KGHSH, CDR2 LQKENI. The CDR3 totals 13 residues. The DNA for the CDR3 is TGTGCCAGCTCACTAGGACAGGATCAGCCCCAGCATTTT. Its protein product is CASSLGQDQPQHF.

Written as DNA, the CDR3 is TGTGCCAGCAGCCCCGGGACTAGCCGCGCGGGGGCTGATGAGCAGTTCTTC. This gives the protein CASSPGTSRAGADEQFF. The chain combines TRBV5-4 with TRBJ2-1; 9 nucleotides agree with TRBD2. Per germline, CDR1 SGHNT and CDR2 YYREEE (reference sequence). The CDR3 totals 17 residues. With 4 bases clipped from V and 8 bases from J, the junction kept 16 bases outside the gene matches.

There are a few counts of this clone. The chain combines TRBV15 with TRBJ2-6, with no clear D. V was clipped by 3 bases and J by 1 base, with 13 bases between them. CDR1 LNHNV and CDR2 YYDKDF come from the germline V gene (reference sequence). The CDR3 loop spans 17 amino acids. In DNA, the CDR3 is TGTGCCACCAGCAGGGGTGGGATAGGTTCTGGGGCCAACGTCCTGACTTTC. This translates into CATSRGGIGSGANVLTF.

The chain couples TRBV15 to TRBJ1-4; no firm D call. V was clipped by 0 bases and J by 7 bases, with 6 bases between them. Germline V gene data show CDR1 as LNHNV and CDR2 as YYDKDF (reference sequence). The CDR3 has 13 amino acids. For the CDR3, the DNA is TGTGCCACCAGCAGAGATCTGGGTGAAAAACTGTTTTTT. This gives the protein CATSRDLGEKLFF.

The rearrangement uses TRBV6-2 or TRBV6-3 and TRBJ2-4, with 8 bases lining up with TRBD2. The V gene's germline CDR1 is MNHEY and CDR2 SVGEGT. V lost 5 bases, J lost 9 bases, and 9 bases stayed unmatched. The CDR3 extends over 14 amino acids. The CDR3 DNA reads TGTGCCAGCAGTACGGGACTAGGGGAAAGCATTCAGTACTTC. Amino acids: CASSTGLGESIQYF.

The chain couples TRBV5-4 to TRBJ1-1, with D tentatively TRBD1 (5 bases). Trimming stripped 6 bases from V and 3 bases from J, with 15 bases between. This CDR3 region has 14 residues. Germline V lookup: CDR1 SGHNT, CDR2 YYREEE (reference sequence). CDR3 DNA: TGTGCCAGCACGCGGGGGGAGACCGACACTGAAGCTTTCTTT. Amino acid sequence: CASTRGETDTEAFF.

The CDR3 DNA reads TGTGCCAGCAGCTTAGCCCTTTTTGACCACCCGGCCATATATTTT. This encodes CASSLALFDHPAIYF. The chain joins TRBV7-8 to TRBJ1-3; no reliable D call. Germline loops: CDR1 SGHVS, CDR2 FQNEAQ. The CDR3 runs to 15 residues. The V end lost 0 bases, the J end lost 11 bases, and 17 bases lay between the germline ends.

The rearrangement links TRBV7-9 to TRBJ2-2; 7 bases map to TRBD2. This CDR3 spans 15 amino acids. The V and J ends lost 3 bases and 4 bases, in that order; junction bases with no gene match: 5. Germline CDR1 SEHNR, CDR2 FQNEAQ (reference sequence). CDR3 sequence reads: CASSFGLGATGELFF. In nucleotides, the CDR3 is TGTGCCAGCAGCTTCGGACTAGGGGCCACCGGGGAGCTGTTTTTT. Full variable domain (remainder filled in from reference TRBV7-9 and TRBJ2-2): DTGVSQNPRHKITKRGQNVTFRCDPISEHNRLYWYRQTLGQGPEFLTYFQNEAQLEKSRLLSDRFSAERPKGSFSTLEIQRTEQGDSAMYLCASSFGLGATGELFFGEGSRLTVL.

The V gene is TRBV11-3, the J gene TRBJ2-2; perhaps TRBD2 as D (6 bases). The CDR3 loop spans 15 amino acids. The germline CDR1 and CDR2 sequences are SGHNT and YENEEA. V was shortened by 5 bases and J by 5 bases, with 15 bases between the two germline ends. The CDR3 sequence: CASSAGSKSTGELFF. CDR3 coding DNA: TGTGCCAGCAGCGCGGGGTCGAAGTCTACCGGGGAGCTGTTTTTT.

The V gene is TRBV7-9, the J gene TRBJ2-5; no clear D. The germline CDR1 and CDR2 sequences are SEHNR and FQNEAQ (reference sequence). This CDR3 region has 15 residues. Trimming pared 5 bases from V and 4 bases from J, leaving 17 bases between. CDR3 coding DNA: TGTGCCAGCAGCCCCCCGACGGGTTTTCGAGAGACCCAGTACTTC. Translated: CASSPPTGFRETQYF.

The V and J genes are TRBV6-1 and TRBJ2-7; 9 positions agree with TRBD2. CDR1 is MNHNS and CDR2 is SASEGT in the germline V gene. Trimming cost V 4 bases and J 6 bases; bases outside gene matches: 4. The CDR3 runs 13 residues. CDR3 DNA sequence: TGTGCCAGCAGTGTAGCGGGAGTCAGCGAGCAGTACTTC. This codes for CASSVAGVSEQYF.

The chain couples TRBV24-1 to TRBJ2-7; D unresolved. The CDR3 is 15 amino acids. CDR1 KGHDR and CDR2 SFDVKD come from the germline V gene. V was trimmed by 9 bases and J by 2 bases, leaving 19 bases between them. The CDR3 here is CATPRFITKPYEQYF. In DNA form, the CDR3 reads TGTGCCACCCCCCGTTTTATTACCAAACCCTACGAGCAGTACTTC.

V usage is TRBV7-6 and J usage is TRBJ2-2; D remains unclear. Germline values: CDR1 SGHVS, CDR2 FNYEAQ. Trimming removed 1 base from V and 5 bases from J, with 8 bases in between. CDR3 size: 14 residues. In DNA, the CDR3 is TGTGCCAGCAGCTTAGGCGGAAGGACCGGGGAGCTGTTTTTT. This encodes CASSLGGRTGELFF.

The V call is TRBV6-5, the J call TRBJ1-1; D ambiguous. This CDR3 is built from 15 residues. Trimming stripped 5 bases from V and 3 bases from J, with 16 bases between. Germline loops: CDR1 MNHEY, CDR2 SVGAGI. The CDR3: CASSHTSGLDTEAFF. For the CDR3, the DNA is TGTGCCAGCAGTCACACTAGCGGTCTAGACACTGAAGCTTTCTTT.

The genes are TRBV6-1 and TRBJ1-5, with 7 bases matching TRBD1. In germline, CDR1 is MNHNS, CDR2 SASEGT. V lost 2 bases to trimming and J lost 4 bases; unmatched junction nucleotides: 8. The CDR3 is 16 residues long. The CDR3 loop reads CASSEKLGQRNQPQHF. CDR3 bases: TGTGCCAGCAGTGAAAAATTGGGACAGCGAAATCAGCCCCAGCATTTT.

This chain joins TRBV19 and TRBJ2-2, with no clear D. Germline lookup yields CDR1 LNHDA and CDR2 SQIVND (reference sequence). With 4 bases removed from V and 5 bases from J, the gap between germline ends came to 8 bases. CDR3 length equals 13 residues. The CDR3 here is CASSTWKTGELFF. The CDR3 nucleotides are TGTGCCAGTAGTACGTGGAAGACCGGGGAGCTGTTTTTT. The full variable domain, completed using reference TRBV19 and TRBJ2-2, is DGGITQSPKYLFRKEGQNVTLSCEQNLNHDAMYWYRQDPGQGLRLIYYSQIVNDFQKGDIAEGYSVSREKKESFPLTVTSAQKNPTAFYLCASSTWKTGELFFGEGSRLTVL.

The chain couples TRBV30 to TRBJ2-1; D may be TRBD1 (6 bases). Germline V gene lookup returns CDR1 GTSNPN and CDR2 SVGIG (reference sequence). V shed 5 bases and J shed 3 bases, with 11 bases lying between them. This CDR3 has 13 amino acids. CDR3 coding DNA: TGTGCCTGGGCCGGACAGATCTACAATGAGCAGTTCTTC. Encoded protein: CAWAGQIYNEQFF. The full variable domain, rest sourced from reference TRBV30 and TRBJ2-1, is SQTIHQWPATLVQPVGSPLSLECTVEGTSNPNLYWYRQAAGRGLQLLFYSVGIGQISSEVPQNLSASRPQDRQFILSSKKLLLSDSGFYLCAWAGQIYNEQFFGPGTRLTVL.

This clone was found once. The chain carries TRBV18 and TRBJ2-6; D uncertain. The CDR3 sequence is 17 residues long. CDR1 is KGHSH and CDR2 is LQKENI in the germline V gene. The V gene lost 2 bases and the J gene lost 0 bases, with 11 bases spanning the gap. For the CDR3, the DNA is TGTGCCAGCTCACCAGTCAGCCACCGCTCTGGGGCCAACGTCCTGACTTTC. Protein: CASSPVSHRSGANVLTF.

The chain couples TRBV28 to TRBJ1-5; tentative D call: TRBD1 (6 bases). Trimming took off 4 bases at V and 3 bases at J, with 7 bases between the two ends. In germline, CDR1 is MDHEN, CDR2 SYDVKM. The CDR3 spans 13 residues. DNA for the CDR3: TGTGCCAGCAGTTGGACAGACAATCAGCCCCAGCATTTT. Its translation is CASSWTDNQPQHF.

In this sample, this clone turned up a few times. The genes are TRBV24-1 and TRBJ1-2; the match to TRBD1 covers 7 bases. V was pared by 11 bases and J by 0 bases, with 2 bases of the junction left unmatched. Germline V lookup: CDR1 KGHDR, CDR2 SFDVKD. The CDR3 is 12 residues long. This chain's CDR3 is CAIQGANYGYTF. The CDR3 DNA follows: TGTGCCATCCAGGGGGCTAACTATGGCTACACCTTC.

The chain has TRBV10-1 and TRBJ2-1; D gene uncertain. The germline V and J ends were trimmed by 6 bases and 15 bases, with 15 bases remaining between them. The CDR3 is 11 amino acids. Germline V gene lookup returns CDR1 WNHNN and CDR2 SYGVQD (reference sequence). CDR3 DNA: TGCGCCAGCAGAGTGGACGAAAAGCTGTTCTTC. It is translated as CASRVDEKLFF.

The CDR3 DNA reads TGTGCCAGCAGCTCTCCGGGACTAGCGGAGACGATCCTAGCCAAAAACATTCAGTACTTC. Amino acids: CASSSPGLAETILAKNIQYF. The chain employs TRBV5-8 and TRBJ2-4, with 11 bases identical to TRBD2. V dropped 3 bases and J dropped 0; count of bases not matched to a gene: 14. The germline V gene has CDR1 SGHTS and CDR2 YDEGEE. The CDR3 length is 20 residues.

The chain joins TRBV5-4 to TRBJ2-3; 11 bases agree with TRBD2. The CDR3 runs 17 residues. V dropped 5 bases and J dropped 3; count of bases not matched to a gene: 11. Germline CDR1 and CDR2: SGHNT and YYREEE (reference sequence). The CDR3 DNA sequence: TGTGCCAGCAGGGGGGGTAGCGGGAGGGCCAAAACAGATACGCAGTATTTT. Encoded protein: CASRGGSGRAKTDTQYF.

This clone was picked up a small number of times. This chain connects TRBV25-1 to TRBJ1-1, with TRBD1 matching 7 bases. V gave up 7 bases and J gave up 4 bases; unmatched junction bases: 6. The CDR3 has 13 residues. Germline assignment: CDR1 MGHDK and CDR2 SYGVNS. The CDR3 loop reads CASTYTGATEAFF. Written as DNA, the CDR3 is TGTGCCAGCACCTATACAGGGGCCACTGAAGCTTTCTTT.

J is TRBJ2-5 and V is TRBV7-2; tentatively, D is TRBD1 (5 bases). The germline CDR1 and CDR2 sequences are SGHTA and FQGNSA. Trimming took off 2 bases at V and 14 bases at J, with 15 bases between the two ends. The CDR3 length is 12 residues. CDR3 residues: CASSLRGRPPYF. In DNA, the CDR3 is TGTGCCAGCAGCTTAAGGGGTCGACCCCCTTACTTC.

A few counts support this clone. The V and J genes are TRBV2 and TRBJ2-5; possible D gene TRBD1, 5 bases. The CDR3 is made up of 14 amino acids. With 9 bases removed from V and 4 bases from J, the gap between germline ends came to 18 bases. In germline, CDR1 is SNHLY, CDR2 FYNNEI. The CDR3 loop is CASKTRPGPETQYF. The CDR3 bases are TGTGCCAGTAAAACCCGCCCAGGGCCAGAGACCCAGTACTTC.

The chain combines TRBV5-4 with TRBJ2-7; no reliable D call. Trimming removed 4 bases at V and 5 bases at J, with 16 bases between. The CDR3 runs to 14 residues. Germline V CDR1 and CDR2: SGHNT, YYREEE (reference sequence). CDR3 sequence: CASSRQVGRNEQYF. The CDR3 DNA sequence: TGTGCCAGCAGCCGGCAGGTGGGCAGGAACGAGCAGTACTTC.

A few counts support this clone. The chain joins TRBV7-2 to TRBJ2-1, with a weak D call TRBD2 (6 bases). The V end was cut by 2 bases, the J end by 2 bases, with 13 bases between. Germline V gene data show CDR1 as SGHTA and CDR2 as FQGNSA. The CDR3 is 16 amino acids. CDR3 DNA: TGTGCCAGCAGCTTAACCTTAGCGGTAGCCTACAATGAGCAGTTCTTC. It specifies CASSLTLAVAYNEQFF.